The present T cell receptor (beta chain) was sequenced within a study of T cells after yellow fever vaccination. This clonotype has only a few counts. Antigen specificity is unknown. Study-wide results and limits: It was a weaker secondary response, yet one that peaked faster, at day 5 versus 15. Highly abundant clonotypes carried over from the bulk population could end up in FACS-sorted repertoires as contaminants. Post-booster reappearance was seen for most primary-vaccination clones (roughly 96% CD4, around 90% CD8).

In making TCR cDNA, 5'RACE template switching added a universal primer site and UMIs to it. TCRdb called the 5' RACE reads again in MiXCR, with one record for every CDR3 protein. Of approximately 61,000 distinct CDR3 sequences in the sample, more than 5.5% are singletons; the top ten hold around 38%. Between the trimmed V and J ends, which lost 6 bases and 1 base, there was a span of 4 bases. Germline lookup yields CDR1 MNHEY and CDR2 SVGEGT. The CDR3 extends over 11 amino acids. The clonotype comes from a man between 18 and 35 years old who received the YFV17D yellow fever vaccine. V usage is TRBV6-2 or TRBV6-3 and J usage is TRBJ2-7; D unclear. Specimen: CD8+ T cells sorted from PBMCs, collected on the day of the first yellow fever vaccination. The CDR3 loop is CASSQSYEQYF. The CDR3 region has the DNA TGTGCCAGCAGCCAATCCTACGAGCAGTACTTC.